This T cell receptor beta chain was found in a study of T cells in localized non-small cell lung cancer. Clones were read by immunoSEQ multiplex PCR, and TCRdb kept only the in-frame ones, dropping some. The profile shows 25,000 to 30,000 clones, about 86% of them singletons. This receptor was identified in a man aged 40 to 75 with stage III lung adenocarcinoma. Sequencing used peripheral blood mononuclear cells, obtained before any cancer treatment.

The CDR3 here is CATSGPRPTGANVLTF. As DNA, the CDR3 is TGTGCCACCTCCGGGCCCCGGCCCACTGGGGCCAACGTCCTGACTTTC. The chain uses TRBV28 and TRBJ2-6; D gene unclear. CDR1 and CDR2 (germline): MDHEN, SYDVKM. V shed 10 bases and J shed 2 bases, with 18 bases lying between them. The CDR3 contains 16 residues.